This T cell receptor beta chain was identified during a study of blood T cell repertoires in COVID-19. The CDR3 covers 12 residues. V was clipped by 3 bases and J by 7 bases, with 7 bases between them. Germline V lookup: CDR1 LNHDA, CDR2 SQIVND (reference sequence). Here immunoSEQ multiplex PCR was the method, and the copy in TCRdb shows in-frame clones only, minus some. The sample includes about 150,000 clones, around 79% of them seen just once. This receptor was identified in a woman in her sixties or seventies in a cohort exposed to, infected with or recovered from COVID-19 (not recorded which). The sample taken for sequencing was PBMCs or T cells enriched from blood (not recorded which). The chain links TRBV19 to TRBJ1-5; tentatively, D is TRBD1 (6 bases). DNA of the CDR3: TGTGCCAGTAGTATTGGACAGCAGCCCCAGCATTTT. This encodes CASSIGQQPQHF.